The source of this TCR beta chain is a study of CD8 T cell repertoires and HIV-1 epitope variants. Study background: Autologous T cell-negative cells served as antigen-presenting cells in equal numbers. Separate from the cultures, 1M uncultured T cells served as baseline.

In its sample, this clone was seen a few times. Its matching antigen is unknown. Broader study findings: Fewer than ten TCR beta clonotypes were antigen-specific, six apparently recognizing autologous or escape variants.

Per the germline V gene, CDR1 is SGHAT and CDR2 is FQNNGV. Trimming at V came to 1 base and at J to 13 bases, leaving 5 bases not matched to a gene. The CDR3 is 12 residues long. Profiled with immunoSEQ multiplex PCR; TCRdb holds only in-frame clones, not every one. The data hold about 2,500 clones, with roughly 70% observed a single time. Sequenced input: cultured CD8+ T cells derived from PBMCs. V is TRBV11-2 and J is TRBJ1-1, with 8 bases aligning to TRBD1. This TCR was sampled from a male donor with HIV. CDR3 sequence: CASSLGGQGCFF. The CDR3 DNA is TGTGCCAGCAGCTTAGGTGGACAGGGTTGTTTCTTT.